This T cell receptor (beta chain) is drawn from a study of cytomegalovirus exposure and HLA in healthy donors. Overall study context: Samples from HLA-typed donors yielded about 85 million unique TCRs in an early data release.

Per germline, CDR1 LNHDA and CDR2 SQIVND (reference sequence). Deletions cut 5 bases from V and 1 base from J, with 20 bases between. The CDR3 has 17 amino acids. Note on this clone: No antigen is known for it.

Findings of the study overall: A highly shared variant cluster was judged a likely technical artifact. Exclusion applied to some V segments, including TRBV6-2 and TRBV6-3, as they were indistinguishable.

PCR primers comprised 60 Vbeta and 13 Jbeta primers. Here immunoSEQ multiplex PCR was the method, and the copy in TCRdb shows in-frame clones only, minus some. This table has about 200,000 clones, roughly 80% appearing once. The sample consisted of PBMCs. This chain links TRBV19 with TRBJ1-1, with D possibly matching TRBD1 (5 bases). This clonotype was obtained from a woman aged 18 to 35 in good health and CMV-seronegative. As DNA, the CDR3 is TGTGCCAGTAGTCCCTACCCCAGGGTATCTCCGAACACTGAAGCTTTCTTT. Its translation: CASSPYPRVSPNTEAFF.